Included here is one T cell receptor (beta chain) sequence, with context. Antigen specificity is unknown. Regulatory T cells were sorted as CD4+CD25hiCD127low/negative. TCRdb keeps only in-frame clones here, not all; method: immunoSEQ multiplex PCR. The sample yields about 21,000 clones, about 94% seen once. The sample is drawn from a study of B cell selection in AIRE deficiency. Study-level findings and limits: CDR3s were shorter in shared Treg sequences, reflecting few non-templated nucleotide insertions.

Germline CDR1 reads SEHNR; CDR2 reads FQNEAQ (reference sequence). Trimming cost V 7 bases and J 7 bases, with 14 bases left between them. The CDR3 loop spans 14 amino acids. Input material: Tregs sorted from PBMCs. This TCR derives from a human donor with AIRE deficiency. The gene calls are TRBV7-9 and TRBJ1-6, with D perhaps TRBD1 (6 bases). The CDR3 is CASTIQGNNSPLHF. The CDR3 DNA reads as TGTGCCAGCACCATACAGGGTAACAATTCACCCCTCCACTTT.